Below are 10 T cell receptor beta chains sequenced from a single sample in a study of blood T cells in healthy people across ages. Then a second PCR, running roughly 7 to 11 cycles, was carried out with a sample-barcoded 5' primer and a J-beta primer mix. TCRdb re-called the 5' RACE reads with MiXCR, one entry per CDR3 protein. The sample includes approximately 830,000 distinct CDR3 sequences, under 80% of them seen just once. The material sequenced was blood. The receptors here all came from a man in his thirties or forties in good health.

The gene calls are TRBV18 and TRBJ1-4, with a weak D call TRBD1 (6 bases). This CDR3 contains 15 residues. Deletions cut 6 bases from V and 3 bases from J, with 14 bases between. Germline CDR1 KGHSH, CDR2 LQKENI. CDR3 protein: CASSPNRASNEKLFF. The CDR3 bases are TGTGCCAGCTCTCCGAACAGGGCCTCTAATGAAAAACTGTTTTTT.

The chain joins TRBV4-1 to TRBJ2-5, with 13 nucleotides matching TRBD2. CDR1 is MGHRA and CDR2 is YSYEKL in the germline V gene. CDR3 length equals 14 residues. V lost 3 bases to trimming and J lost 14 bases; unmatched junction nucleotides: 9. The CDR3 is CASSHGLAGDPEYF. CDR3 bases: TGCGCCAGCAGCCACGGACTAGCGGGGGACCCTGAATACTTC.

The CDR3: CASSYSSEKLFF. CDR3 in DNA: TGTGCCAGCAGTTACTCCAGTGAAAAACTGTTTTTT. J is TRBJ1-4 and V is TRBV6-6; D unclear. The germline V gene encodes CDR1 MNHNY and CDR2 SVGAGI (reference sequence). V shed 0 bases and J shed 7 bases, with 3 bases lying between them. This CDR3 region has 12 residues.

This sequence joins TRBV14 and TRBJ2-4; TRBD1 matches at 12 bases. The tail of the sequence fits TRBJ2-5 better, so the J call may be wrong. The CDR3 sequence is 17 residues long. Germline CDR1 SGHDN, CDR2 FVKESK. DNA of the CDR3: TGTGCCAGCAGCCTCACTTGGGGACAGGGGGCTGGAGAGACCCAGTACTTC. Amino acids: CASSLTWGQGAGETQYF.

This sequence joins TRBV15 and TRBJ2-5; 7 nucleotides line up with TRBD1. Germline CDR1 reads LNHNV; CDR2 reads YYDKDF (reference sequence). The CDR3 contains 16 residues. After removal of 5 bases from V and 2 bases from J, the junction contained 11 bases not matched to a gene. The CDR3 loop reads CATSPLHSGQQETQYF. The CDR3 nucleotides are TGTGCCACCAGCCCGCTACACTCGGGACAGCAAGAGACCCAGTACTTC.

Note on this clonotype: It may be a read error: a sequence one base away is much more abundant. This chain connects TRBV7-2 to TRBJ1-5; D is undetermined. V gave up 1 base and J gave up 0 bases, with 7 bases separating them. Looked up from germline, CDR1 is SGHTA and CDR2 is FQGNSA. CDR3 size: 15 residues. CDR3 sequence reads: CASSLVRNSNQPQHF. The CDR3 bases are TGTGCCAGCAGCTTAGTACGGAATAGCAATCAGCCCCAGCATTTT.

The CDR3 DNA reads as TGTGCCAGCAGCCCCCAGACAGGCTACAATGAGCAGTTCTTC. Protein product: CASSPQTGYNEQFF. The genes are TRBV7-2 and TRBJ2-1, with D tentatively TRBD1 (6 bases). CDR1 SGHTA and CDR2 FQGNSA come from the germline V gene. V shed 5 bases and J shed 3 bases, with 11 bases lying between them. This CDR3 comprises 14 residues.

The chain couples TRBV6-5 to TRBJ2-5; tentative D call: TRBD2 (6 bases). Germline CDR1 is MNHEY and CDR2 is SVGAGI. Trimming took off 4 bases at V and 5 bases at J, with 11 bases between the two ends. CDR3 size: 13 residues. In DNA, the CDR3 is TGTGCCAGCAGTTCAACTAGCCTCGAGACCCAGTACTTC. It is translated as CASSSTSLETQYF.

The V and J genes are TRBV2 and TRBJ1-2; a weak D match, TRBD1 (5 bases). The CDR3 has 13 residues. Germline assignment: CDR1 SNHLY and CDR2 FYNNEI. Trimming left V 6 bases short and J 4 bases short, with 12 bases between. In DNA form, the CDR3 reads TGTGCCAGCAGGGACGACAGTTTCTATGGCTACACCTTC. Translated: CASRDDSFYGYTF.

The chain employs TRBV12-3 or TRBV12-4 and TRBJ2-3; no clear D. Between the trimmed V and J ends, which lost 6 bases and 3 bases, there was a span of 16 bases. CDR3 length: 15 residues. In DNA form, the CDR3 reads TGTGCCAGCAGCTGGACCCGGAGAGGAACAGATACGCAGTATTTT. Translated: CASSWTRRGTDTQYF.